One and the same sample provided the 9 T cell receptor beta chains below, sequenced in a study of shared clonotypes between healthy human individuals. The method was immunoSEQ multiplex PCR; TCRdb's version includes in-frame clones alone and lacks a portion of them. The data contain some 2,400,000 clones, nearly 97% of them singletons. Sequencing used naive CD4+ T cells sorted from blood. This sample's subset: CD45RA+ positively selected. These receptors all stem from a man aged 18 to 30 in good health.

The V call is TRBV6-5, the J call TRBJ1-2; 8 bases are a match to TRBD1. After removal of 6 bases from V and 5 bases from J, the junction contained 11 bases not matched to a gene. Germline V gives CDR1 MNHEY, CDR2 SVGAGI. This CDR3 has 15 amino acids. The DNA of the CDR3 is TGTGCCAGCAGCTCTGCCGACAGGGGTGGGTATGGCTACACCTTC. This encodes CASSSADRGGYGYTF.

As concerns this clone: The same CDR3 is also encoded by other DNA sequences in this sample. This CDR3 reads CAWRANTDTQYF. Here the CDR3 DNA reads TGTGCCTGGAGAGCAAATACAGATACGCAGTATTTT. J is TRBJ2-3 and V is TRBV30; D remains ambiguous. Germline assignment: CDR1 GTSNPN and CDR2 SVGIG (reference sequence). This CDR3 is built from 12 residues. The V gene lost 3 bases and the J gene lost 3 bases, with 7 bases spanning the gap.

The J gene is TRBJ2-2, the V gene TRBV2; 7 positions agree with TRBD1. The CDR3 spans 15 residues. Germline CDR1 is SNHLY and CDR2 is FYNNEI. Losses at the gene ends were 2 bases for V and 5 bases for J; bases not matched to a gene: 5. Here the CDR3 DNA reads TGTGCCAGCAGTGAACAGGGGGTTTCGACCGGGGAGCTGTTTTTT. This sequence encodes CASSEQGVSTGELFF.

In DNA form, the CDR3 reads TGTGCCAGCAGTGGGAGTTCCTCCTACAATGAGCAGTTCTTC. Amino acid sequence: CASSGSSSYNEQFF. This rearrangement joins TRBV2 to TRBJ2-1; D ambiguous. V was clipped by 4 bases and J by 0 bases, with 7 bases between them. This CDR3 has 14 amino acids. Germline CDR1 and CDR2: SNHLY and FYNNEI. The variable domain in full, completed from reference TRBV2 and TRBJ2-1, reads EPEVTQTPSHQVTQMGQEVILRCVPISNHLYFYWYRQILGQKVEFLVSFYNNEISEKSEIFDDQFSVERPDGSNFTLKIRSTKLEDSAMYFCASSGSSSYNEQFFGPGTRLTVL.

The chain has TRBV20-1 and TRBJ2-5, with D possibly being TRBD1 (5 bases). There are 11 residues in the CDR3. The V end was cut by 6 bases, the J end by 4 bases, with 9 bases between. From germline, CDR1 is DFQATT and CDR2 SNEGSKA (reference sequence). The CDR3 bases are TGCAGTGCGGACAAGGGAGAGACCCAGTACTTC. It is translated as CSADKGETQYF.

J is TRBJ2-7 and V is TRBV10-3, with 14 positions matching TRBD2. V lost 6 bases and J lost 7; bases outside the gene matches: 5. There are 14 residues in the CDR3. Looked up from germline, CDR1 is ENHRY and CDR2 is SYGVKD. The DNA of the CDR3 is TGTGCCATCAGGCCGGGACTAGCGGGAGAAGAGCAGTACTTC. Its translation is CAIRPGLAGEEQYF.

CDR3 residues: CSAAPGPFGGELFF. The CDR3 DNA reads TGCAGCGCCGCCCCGGGACCCTTCGGCGGGGAGCTGTTTTTT. The rearrangement joins TRBV29-1 to TRBJ2-2; the D gene could be TRBD1 or TRBD2 (5 bases each). The CDR3 is 14 amino acids. CDR1 and CDR2 (germline): SQVTM, ANQGSEA. The V and J ends lost 7 bases and 7 bases respectively, with 19 bases between them.

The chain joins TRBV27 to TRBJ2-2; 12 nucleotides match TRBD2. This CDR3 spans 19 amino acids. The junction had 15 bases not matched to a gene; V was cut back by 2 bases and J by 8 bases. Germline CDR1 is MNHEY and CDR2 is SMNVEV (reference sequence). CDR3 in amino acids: CASSLEAPTSGGSRGELFF. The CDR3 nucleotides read TGTGCCAGCAGTTTAGAGGCCCCAACTAGCGGGGGGTCCAGAGGGGAGCTGTTTTTT.

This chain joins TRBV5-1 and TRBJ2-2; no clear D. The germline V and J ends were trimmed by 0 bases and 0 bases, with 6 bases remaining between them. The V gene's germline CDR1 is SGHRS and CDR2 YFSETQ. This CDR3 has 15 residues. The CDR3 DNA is TGCGCCAGCAGCTTGGGGCAGACGAACACCGGGGAGCTGTTTTTT. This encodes CASSLGQTNTGELFF.